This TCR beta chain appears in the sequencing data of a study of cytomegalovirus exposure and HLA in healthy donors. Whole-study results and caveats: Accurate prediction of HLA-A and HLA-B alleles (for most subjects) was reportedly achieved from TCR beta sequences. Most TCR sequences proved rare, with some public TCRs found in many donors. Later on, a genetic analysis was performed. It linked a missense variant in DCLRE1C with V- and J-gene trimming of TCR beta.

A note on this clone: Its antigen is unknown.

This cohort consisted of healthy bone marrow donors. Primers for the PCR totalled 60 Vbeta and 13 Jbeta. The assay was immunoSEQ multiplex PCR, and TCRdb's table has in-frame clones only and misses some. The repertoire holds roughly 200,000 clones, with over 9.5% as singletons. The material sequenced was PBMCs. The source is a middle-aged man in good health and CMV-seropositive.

The CDR3 coding sequence is TGTGCCAGCAGCTTAACAGGGGGGGACACCGGGGAGCTGTTTTTT. It translates to CASSLTGGDTGELFF. V gene TRBV7-3 combines with J gene TRBJ2-2, with D tentatively TRBD2 (7 bases). Trimming pared 0 bases from V and 3 bases from J, leaving 8 bases between. CDR3 size: 15 residues. Germline V lookup: CDR1 SGHTA, CDR2 FQGTGA. The variable domain in full, completed from reference TRBV7-3 and TRBJ2-2, reads GAGVSQTPSNKVTEKGKYVELRCDPISGHTALYWYRQSLGQGPEFLIYFQGTGAADDSGLPNDRFFAVRPEGSVSTLKIQRTERGDSAVYLCASSLTGGDTGELFFGEGSRLTVL.